These T cell receptor beta chains were read from a single sample in a study of CD8+CD57+ T cells in acquired aplastic anemia. TCRdb passed the reads through MiXCR, listing each CDR3 protein once. Of some 200,000 distinct CDR3 sequences in the sample, about 37% were seen once. Sequences were obtained from sorted CD4+, CD8+, or CD8+CD57+ T cells (not recorded which) from PBMCs. These TCRs come from a human donor in good health, serving as a control. CDR3s include the opening cysteine and the closing phenylalanine or tryptophan. Only part of the rows carry a size: once, few, many, or a class if the clone is expanded.

clone_size j_call v_call cdr3_aa
few TRBJ2-4 TRBV12-5 CASAVDRSYAKNIQYF
- TRBJ1-1 TRBV2 CASSKQDRNTEAFF
- TRBJ2-1 TRBV5-1 CASSPRAGLNNEQFF
- TRBJ1-2 TRBV10-3 CATYPGGVVDGYTF
few TRBJ2-3 TRBV6-5 CASSYVGGLGDTQYF
- TRBJ1-1 TRBV12-3/TRBV12-4 CASSLRVHGEAFF
many TRBJ2-5 TRBV7-8 CASSRIQETQYF
few TRBJ1-6 TRBV2 CASSVQRRNSPLHF
many TRBJ2-1 TRBV12-3/TRBV12-4 CASSTGTSGLNEQFF
- TRBJ1-2 TRBV10-3 CAISGHRGLGYTF
many TRBJ2-3 TRBV5-4 CASSLSLDRATDTQYF
many TRBJ2-5 TRBV29-1 CSVEDPRTGGETQYF
many TRBJ1-5 TRBV12-3/TRBV12-4 CASSGQGGNNQPQHF
many TRBJ1-1 TRBV19 CASSISRWNTEAFF
few TRBJ2-5 TRBV4-2 CASSPGRLSGGVQETQYF
once TRBJ1-4 TRBV7-2 CASSSYREKLFF
many TRBJ1-2 TRBV4-3 CASSQEGVRAYGYTF